The rows below give T cell receptor beta chains drawn from one sample of a study of shared clonotypes between healthy human individuals. Sequencing was performed with immunoSEQ multiplex PCR; in TCRdb, only in-frame clones are kept and a portion is missing. The profile covers about 2.4 million clones, with more than 80% appearing a single time and about 0.13% taken by the ten largest. The source material was naive CD4+ T cells sorted from blood. These receptors came from a young man in good health. CDR3s include the opening cysteine and the closing phenylalanine or tryptophan. The order of the fields is J gene, V gene, CDR3 protein.

TRBJ2-3 TRBV4-3 CASSHDRTTDTQYF
TRBJ1-3 TRBV9 CASSEPPGASSGNTIYF
TRBJ2-1 TRBV21-1 CASSKARGGYSYNEQFF
TRBJ2-7 TRBV7-2 CATGQGPYEQYF
TRBJ2-5 TRBV20-1 CSAIGGETQYF
TRBJ1-2 TRBV6-1 CASSTDRVDGYTF
TRBJ2-1 TRBV6-6 CASSYTTYNEQFF
TRBJ2-3 TRBV28 CASNRGGQRTDTQYF
TRBJ2-2 TRBV4-1 CASSLSGSLAGGTGELFF
TRBJ2-3 TRBV21-1 CASSKGIGPTTGTDTQYF
TRBJ2-5 TRBV5-1 CASSLKQGERQETQYF
TRBJ2-7 TRBV10-3 CAISTVSSYEQYF
TRBJ2-2 TRBV4-3 CASSQEGDLGGTTGELFF
TRBJ1-3 TRBV6-6 CASSNLGQSGNTIYF
TRBJ2-3 TRBV6-1 CASSIRTESTDTQYF
TRBJ2-5 TRBV4-1 CASSPGPGQKETQYF
TRBJ1-6 TRBV4-1 CASTLGGRGGSPLHF
TRBJ1-6 TRBV7-9 CASSLGVGDNSPLHF
TRBJ1-2 TRBV5-5 CASSLAGQGDYGYTF
TRBJ2-7 TRBV11-2 CASSTLARYEQYF
TRBJ2-3 TRBV2 CASSEALGIGTDTQYF
TRBJ1-1 TRBV19 CASSGPGQGSTEAFF
TRBJ1-3 TRBV2 CASSDQQGLGNTIYF
TRBJ2-3 TRBV5-1 CASSLDGRETDTQYF
TRBJ1-2 TRBV7-2 CASSLQLANYGYTF
TRBJ2-3 TRBV6-6 CASQRGGADTQYF
TRBJ2-5 TRBV18 CASSPSGDQYF
TRBJ1-2 TRBV9 CASSLGDREYTF
TRBJ2-3 TRBV7-6 CASSPQRGDVTDTQYF
TRBJ1-1 TRBV10-3 CAISDGGTEAFF
TRBJ2-6 TRBV5-1 CASTYLQPGRQSGANVLTF
TRBJ1-4 TRBV5-4 CASSPDAGIGGEKLFF
TRBJ2-5 TRBV10-3 CAISEGRAQETQYF
TRBJ2-1 TRBV4-1 CASSRLAPYNEQFF